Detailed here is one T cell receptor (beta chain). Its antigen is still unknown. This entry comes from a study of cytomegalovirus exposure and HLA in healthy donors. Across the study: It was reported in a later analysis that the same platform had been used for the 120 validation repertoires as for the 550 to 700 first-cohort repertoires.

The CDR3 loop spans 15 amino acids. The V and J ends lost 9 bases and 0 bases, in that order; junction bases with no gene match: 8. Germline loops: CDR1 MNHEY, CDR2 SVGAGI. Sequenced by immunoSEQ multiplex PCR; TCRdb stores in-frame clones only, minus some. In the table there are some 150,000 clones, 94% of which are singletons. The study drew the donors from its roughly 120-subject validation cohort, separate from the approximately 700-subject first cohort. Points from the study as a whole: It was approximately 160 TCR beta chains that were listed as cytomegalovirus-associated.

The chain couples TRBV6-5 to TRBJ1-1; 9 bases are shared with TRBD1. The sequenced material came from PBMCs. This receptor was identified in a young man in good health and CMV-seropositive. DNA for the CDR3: TGTGCCAGTCAACTACAGGGGGCCCTGAACACTGAAGCTTTCTTT. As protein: CASQLQGALNTEAFF.